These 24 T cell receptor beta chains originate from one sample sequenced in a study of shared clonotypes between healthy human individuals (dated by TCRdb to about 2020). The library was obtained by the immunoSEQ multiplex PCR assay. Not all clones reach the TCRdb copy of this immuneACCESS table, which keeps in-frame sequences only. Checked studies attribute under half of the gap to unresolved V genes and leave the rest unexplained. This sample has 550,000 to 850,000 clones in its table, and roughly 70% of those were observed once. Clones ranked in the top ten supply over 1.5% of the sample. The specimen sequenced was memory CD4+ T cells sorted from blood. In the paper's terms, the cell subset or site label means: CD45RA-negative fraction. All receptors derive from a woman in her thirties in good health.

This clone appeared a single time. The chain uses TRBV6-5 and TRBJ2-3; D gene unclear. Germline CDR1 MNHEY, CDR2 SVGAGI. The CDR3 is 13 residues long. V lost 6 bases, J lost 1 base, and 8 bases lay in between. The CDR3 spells CASRGPRTDTQYF. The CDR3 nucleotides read TGTGCCAGCAGGGGTCCTCGCACAGATACGCAGTATTTT.

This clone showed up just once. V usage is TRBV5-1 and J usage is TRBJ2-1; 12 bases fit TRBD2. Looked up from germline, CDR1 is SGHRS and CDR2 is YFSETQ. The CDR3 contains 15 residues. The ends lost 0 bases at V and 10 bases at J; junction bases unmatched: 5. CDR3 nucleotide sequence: TGCGCCAGCAGCTTGGGACTAGCGGGAGTGGAGGAGCAGTTCTTC. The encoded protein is CASSLGLAGVEEQFF.

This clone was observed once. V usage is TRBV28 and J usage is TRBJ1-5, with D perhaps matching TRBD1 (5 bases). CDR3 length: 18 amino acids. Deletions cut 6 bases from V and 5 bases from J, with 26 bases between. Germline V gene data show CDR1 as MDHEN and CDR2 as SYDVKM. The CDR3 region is CASRSQYIRQTIHQPQHF. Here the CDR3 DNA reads TGTGCCAGCAGGTCTCAGTATATTCGACAGACGATTCATCAGCCCCAGCATTTT.

CDR3: CASSHRDRAGYTF. The CDR3 DNA follows: TGTGCCAGCAGCCACCGGGACAGGGCTGGCTACACCTTC. This chain uses TRBV7-9 with TRBJ1-2; 9 bases are a match to TRBD1. This CDR3 has 13 residues. Trimming took 5 bases from V and 7 from J; bases not matched to a gene: 5. CDR1 and CDR2 from the germline V gene are SEHNR and FQNEAQ (reference sequence).

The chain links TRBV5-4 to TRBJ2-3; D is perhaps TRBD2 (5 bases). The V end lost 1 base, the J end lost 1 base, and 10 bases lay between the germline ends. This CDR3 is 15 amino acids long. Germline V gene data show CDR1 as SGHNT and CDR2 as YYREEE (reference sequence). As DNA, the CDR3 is TGTGCCAGCAGCTTGTTCGGGCGGGGCACAGATACGCAGTATTTT. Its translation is CASSLFGRGTDTQYF.

The DNA of the CDR3 is TGTGCCAGCAGCTTGGGACTAGCGGGATATAGCACAGATACGCAGTATTTT. Translating gives CASSLGLAGYSTDTQYF. This chain connects TRBV28 to TRBJ2-3, with 13 bases matching TRBD2. This CDR3 comprises 17 residues. Germline assignment: CDR1 MDHEN and CDR2 SYDVKM. The J segment lost 0 bases and the V segment lost 6 bases, leaving 6 bases of the junction unmatched. Based on the CDR3 plus reference TRBV28 and TRBJ2-3, the full variable domain is DVKVTQSSRYLVKRTGEKVFLECVQDMDHENMFWYRQDPGLGLRLIYFSYDVKMKEKGDIPEGYSVSREKKERFSLILESASTNQTSMYLCASSLGLAGYSTDTQYFGPGTRLTVL.

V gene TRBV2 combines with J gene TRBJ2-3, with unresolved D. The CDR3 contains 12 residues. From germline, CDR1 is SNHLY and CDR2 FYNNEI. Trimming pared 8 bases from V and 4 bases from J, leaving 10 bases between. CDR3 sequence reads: CASSSGPDTQYF. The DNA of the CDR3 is TGTGCCAGCTCTTCGGGCCCAGATACGCAGTATTTT. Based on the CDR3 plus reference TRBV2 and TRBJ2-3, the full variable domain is EPEVTQTPSHQVTQMGQEVILRCVPISNHLYFYWYRQILGQKVEFLVSFYNNEISEKSEIFDDQFSVERPDGSNFTLKIRSTKLEDSAMYFCASSSGPDTQYFGPGTRLTVL.

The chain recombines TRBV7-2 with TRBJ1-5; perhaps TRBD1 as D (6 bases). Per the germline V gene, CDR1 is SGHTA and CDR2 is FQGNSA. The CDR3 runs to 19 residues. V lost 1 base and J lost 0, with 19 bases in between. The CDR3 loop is CASSLDDQGSLHSNQPQHF. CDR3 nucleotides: TGTGCCAGCAGCTTAGACGACCAGGGGAGCTTACATAGCAATCAGCCCCAGCATTTT.

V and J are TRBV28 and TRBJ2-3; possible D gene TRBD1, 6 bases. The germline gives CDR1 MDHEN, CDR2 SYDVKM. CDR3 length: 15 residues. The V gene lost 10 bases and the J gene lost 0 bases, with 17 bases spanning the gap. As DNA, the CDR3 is TGTGCCATCGATGACAGGCGATCTAGCACAGATACGCAGTATTTT. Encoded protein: CAIDDRRSSTDTQYF.

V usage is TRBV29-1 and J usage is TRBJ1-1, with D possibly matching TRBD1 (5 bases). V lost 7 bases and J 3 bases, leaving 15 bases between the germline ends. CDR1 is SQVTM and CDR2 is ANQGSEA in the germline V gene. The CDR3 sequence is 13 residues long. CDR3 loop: CSARSGGDTEAFF. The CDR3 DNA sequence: TGCAGCGCCCGGAGCGGGGGGGACACTGAAGCTTTCTTT.

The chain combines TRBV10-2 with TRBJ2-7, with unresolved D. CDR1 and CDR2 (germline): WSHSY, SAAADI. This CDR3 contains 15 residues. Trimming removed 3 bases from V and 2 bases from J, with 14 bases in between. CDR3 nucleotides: TGCGCCAGCAGTGATGCGAAGCTCAGACCCTACGAGCAGTACTTC. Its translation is CASSDAKLRPYEQYF.

CDR3 amino acids: CASSSYSYEQYF. DNA of the CDR3: TGTGCCAGCAGCTCCTATAGCTACGAGCAGTACTTC. V is TRBV7-3 and J is TRBJ2-7; D ambiguous. Germline CDR1 SGHTA, CDR2 FQGTGA. Trimming stripped 4 bases from V and 3 bases from J, with 7 bases between. The length of the CDR3 is 12 residues.

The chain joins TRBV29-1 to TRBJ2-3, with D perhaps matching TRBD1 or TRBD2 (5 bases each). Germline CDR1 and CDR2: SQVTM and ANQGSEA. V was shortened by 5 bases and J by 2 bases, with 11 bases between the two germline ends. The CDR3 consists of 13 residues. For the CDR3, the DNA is TGCAGCGTTCGGGGACGAGACACAGATACGCAGTATTTT. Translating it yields CSVRGRDTDTQYF.

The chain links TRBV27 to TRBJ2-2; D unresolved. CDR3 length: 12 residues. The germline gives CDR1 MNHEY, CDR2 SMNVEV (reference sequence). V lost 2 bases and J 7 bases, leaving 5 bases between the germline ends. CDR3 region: CASSLRVGELFF. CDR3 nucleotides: TGTGCCAGCAGTTTAAGGGTCGGGGAGCTGTTTTTT.

The CDR3, as DNA: TGCGCCAGCAGCTTGGTGGCGGCCAACCGGGAGCAGTACTTC. Amino acids: CASSLVAANREQYF. The J gene is TRBJ2-7, the V gene TRBV5-1, with no clear D. There are 14 residues in the CDR3. V was cut by 0 bases and J by 7 bases, with 14 bases left in between. The germline CDR1 and CDR2 sequences are SGHRS and YFSETQ.

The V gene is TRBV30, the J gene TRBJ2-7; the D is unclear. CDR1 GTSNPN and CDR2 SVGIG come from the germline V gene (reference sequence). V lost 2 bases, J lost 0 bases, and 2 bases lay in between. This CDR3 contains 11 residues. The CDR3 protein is CAWSFSYEQYF. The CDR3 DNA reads TGTGCCTGGAGTTTCTCCTACGAGCAGTACTTC.

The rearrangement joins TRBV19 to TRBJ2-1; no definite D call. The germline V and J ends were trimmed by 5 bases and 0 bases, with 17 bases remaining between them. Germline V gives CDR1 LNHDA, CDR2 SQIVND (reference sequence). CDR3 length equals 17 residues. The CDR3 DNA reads TGTGCCAGTAGTTACCCTCCTCCTAGGCCCTCCTACAATGAGCAGTTCTTC. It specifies CASSYPPPRPSYNEQFF.

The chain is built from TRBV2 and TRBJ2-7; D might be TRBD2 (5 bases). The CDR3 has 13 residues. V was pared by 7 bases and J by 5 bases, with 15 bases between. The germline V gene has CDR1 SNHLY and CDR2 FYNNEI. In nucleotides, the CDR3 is TGTGCCAGCATACTAGAGGGAATCGACGAGCAGTACTTC. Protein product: CASILEGIDEQYF.

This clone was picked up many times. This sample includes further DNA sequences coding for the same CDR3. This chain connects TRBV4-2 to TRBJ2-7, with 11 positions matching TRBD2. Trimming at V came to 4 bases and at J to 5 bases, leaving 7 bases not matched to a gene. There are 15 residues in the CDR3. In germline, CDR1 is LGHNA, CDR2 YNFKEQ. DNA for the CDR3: TGTGCCAGCAGCCCCCTTAGCGGGAGGGCCCACGAGCAGTACTTC. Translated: CASSPLSGRAHEQYF.

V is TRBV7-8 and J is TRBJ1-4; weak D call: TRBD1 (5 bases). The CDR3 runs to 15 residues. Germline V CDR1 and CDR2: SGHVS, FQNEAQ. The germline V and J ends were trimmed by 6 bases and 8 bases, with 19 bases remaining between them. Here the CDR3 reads CASSYGTRQSEKLFF. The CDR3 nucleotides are TGTGCCAGCAGTTATGGGACCAGGCAGAGCGAAAAACTGTTTTTT.

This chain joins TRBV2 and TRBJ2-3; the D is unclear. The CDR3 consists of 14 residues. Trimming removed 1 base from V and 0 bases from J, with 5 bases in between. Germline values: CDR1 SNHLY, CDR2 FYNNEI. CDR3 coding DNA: TGTGCCAGCAGTGAAGGGTATAGCACAGATACGCAGTATTTT. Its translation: CASSEGYSTDTQYF.

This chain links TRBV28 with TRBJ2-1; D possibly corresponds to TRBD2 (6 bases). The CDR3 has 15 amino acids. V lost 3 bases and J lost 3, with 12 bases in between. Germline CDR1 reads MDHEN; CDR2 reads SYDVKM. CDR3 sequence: CASSFSGRDYNEQFF. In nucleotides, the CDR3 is TGTGCCAGCAGTTTTTCAGGGCGGGACTACAATGAGCAGTTCTTC.

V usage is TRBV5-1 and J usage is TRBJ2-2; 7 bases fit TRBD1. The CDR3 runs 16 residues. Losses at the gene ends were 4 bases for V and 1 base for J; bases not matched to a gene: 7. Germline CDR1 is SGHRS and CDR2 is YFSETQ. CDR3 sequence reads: CASSQIGTENTGELFF. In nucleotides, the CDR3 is TGCGCCAGCAGCCAGATCGGGACAGAGAACACCGGGGAGCTGTTTTTT.

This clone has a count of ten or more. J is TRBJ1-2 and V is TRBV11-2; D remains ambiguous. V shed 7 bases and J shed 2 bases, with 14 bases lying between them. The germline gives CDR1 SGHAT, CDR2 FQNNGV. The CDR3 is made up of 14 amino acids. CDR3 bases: TGTGCCAGCACCCCCGCGGGCAGAAACTATGGCTACACCTTC. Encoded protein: CASTPAGRNYGYTF.